The 18 T cell receptor beta chains reported below all come from one sample, sequenced in a study of shared clonotypes between healthy human individuals. Clones were read by immunoSEQ multiplex PCR, and TCRdb kept only the in-frame ones, dropping some. The sample lists over a million clones; 98% were seen once. Sequenced sample: naive CD4+ T cells sorted from blood. The subset was: CD45RA+ positively selected. Receptor source: a man aged 30-40 years in good health.

The gene calls are TRBV11-2 and TRBJ2-3; D unresolved. This CDR3 region has 13 residues. Between the trimmed V and J ends, which lost 1 base and 5 bases, there was a span of 7 bases. From germline, CDR1 is SGHAT and CDR2 FQNNGV. This CDR3 is CASSLGRKDTQYF. The CDR3 coding sequence is TGTGCCAGCAGCTTAGGGCGCAAAGATACGCAGTATTTT.

The rearrangement links TRBV6-5 to TRBJ2-1, with 8 nucleotides matching TRBD2. CDR1 MNHEY and CDR2 SVGAGI come from the germline V gene. CDR3 length equals 15 residues. V was pared by 3 bases and J by 5 bases, with 6 bases of the junction left unmatched. CDR3 in amino acids: CASSYGLAGHNEQFF. The CDR3 bases are TGTGCCAGCAGTTATGGGCTAGCGGGTCACAATGAGCAGTTCTTC.

V is TRBV5-4 and J is TRBJ1-4; D gene unclear. The CDR3 runs to 15 residues. Germline-derived CDR1 and CDR2 are SGHNT and YYREEE (reference sequence). V dropped 0 bases and J dropped 7 bases, with 13 bases sitting between them. CDR3 region: CASSLDPLTGEKLFF. The CDR3 region has the DNA TGTGCCAGCAGCTTGGATCCCTTAACGGGTGAAAAACTGTTTTTT.

This clone has only one observation. This chain joins TRBV28 and TRBJ2-2; TRBD2 might be the D (5 bases). From germline, CDR1 is MDHEN and CDR2 SYDVKM. The V and J ends lost 6 bases and 4 bases respectively, with 15 bases between them. This CDR3 has 15 amino acids. CDR3 amino acids: CASSLRPGGTGELFF. For the CDR3, the DNA is TGTGCCAGCAGCCTACGTCCAGGAGGCACCGGGGAGCTGTTTTTT.

This chain uses TRBV7-2 with TRBJ2-1; 8 bases align to TRBD1. The length of the CDR3 is 15 residues. CDR1 is SGHTA, CDR2 FQGNSA, per germline. V lost 1 base, J lost 4 bases, and 3 bases stayed unmatched. The CDR3 loop reads CASSLVGDRYNEQFF. CDR3 DNA: TGTGCCAGCAGCTTAGTTGGGGACAGGTACAATGAGCAGTTCTTC.

Regarding this clone: Other DNA sequences within the sample encode an identical CDR3. The chain carries TRBV18 and TRBJ1-1; perhaps TRBD1 as D (5 bases). CDR1 and CDR2 from the germline V gene are KGHSH and LQKENI. The CDR3 covers 13 residues. Trimming stripped 6 bases from V and 2 bases from J, with 10 bases between. In DNA form, the CDR3 reads TGTGCCAGCTCGTCTACAGGCAACACTGAAGCTTTCTTT. It encodes CASSSTGNTEAFF.

This clone was recorded once. This chain connects TRBV7-2 to TRBJ2-1, with 10 bases aligning to TRBD2. V lost 2 bases, J lost 5 bases, and 6 bases stayed unmatched. Per germline, CDR1 SGHTA and CDR2 FQGNSA. The CDR3 covers 16 residues. CDR3 sequence reads: CASSLQGLAQNNEQFF. Written as DNA, the CDR3 is TGTGCCAGCAGCTTACAGGGACTAGCGCAAAACAATGAGCAGTTCTTC.

The chain carries TRBV28 and TRBJ1-1; D not certain. The germline gives CDR1 MDHEN, CDR2 SYDVKM. V was shortened by 3 bases and J by 4 bases, with 6 bases between the two germline ends. The CDR3 consists of 12 residues. As DNA, the CDR3 is TGTGCCAGCAGTTTGCCCCGCACTGAAGCTTTCTTT. It specifies CASSLPRTEAFF.

The gene calls are TRBV4-2 and TRBJ2-3; 13 positions agree with TRBD2. This CDR3 comprises 20 residues. Trimming cost V 1 base and J 0 bases; bases outside gene matches: 10. Germline V lookup: CDR1 LGHNA, CDR2 YNFKEQ. DNA for the CDR3: TGTGCCAGCAGCCAAGTGGGACTAGCGGGACGTCGGGAGAGCACAGATACGCAGTATTTT. It translates to CASSQVGLAGRRESTDTQYF.

This clone showed up just once. The chain couples TRBV7-2 to TRBJ1-2; no firm D call. The length of the CDR3 is 14 residues. Trimming cost V 5 bases and J 4 bases, with 14 bases left between them. CDR1 and CDR2 (germline): SGHTA, FQGNSA. The CDR3: CASSPQSPSYGYTF. CDR3 in DNA: TGTGCCAGCAGCCCCCAATCGCCCTCCTATGGCTACACCTTC.

Written as DNA, the CDR3 is TGTGCCACCAGCCACGGACAGAACTATGGCTACACCTTC. Its translation: CATSHGQNYGYTF. The V gene is TRBV15, the J gene TRBJ1-2; TRBD1 might be the D (6 bases). The ends were cut back, 5 bases at V and 2 bases at J, with 9 bases in the middle. The CDR3 is 13 amino acids. Germline V gives CDR1 LNHNV, CDR2 YYDKDF (reference sequence).

V gene TRBV28 combines with J gene TRBJ1-1; D remains unclear. Trimming took off 11 bases at V and 4 bases at J, with 11 bases between the two ends. CDR1 MDHEN and CDR2 SYDVKM come from the germline V gene. This CDR3 is built from 11 residues. CDR3 coding DNA: TGTGCCGTCCACTCATCCACTGAAGCTTTCTTT. It translates to CAVHSSTEAFF. Filled out from reference TRBV28 and TRBJ1-1, the complete variable domain reads DVKVTQSSRYLVKRTGEKVFLECVQDMDHENMFWYRQDPGLGLRLIYFSYDVKMKEKGDIPEGYSVSREKKERFSLILESASTNQTSMYLCAVHSSTEAFFGQGTRLTVV.

The chain has TRBV7-9 and TRBJ2-1, with no clear D. Deletions cut 2 bases from V and 4 bases from J, with 9 bases between. Germline CDR1 is SEHNR and CDR2 is FQNEAQ (reference sequence). This CDR3 is built from 14 residues. In DNA form, the CDR3 reads TGTGCCAGCAGCTTATTGGCGACTTACAATGAGCAGTTCTTC. Translating it yields CASSLLATYNEQFF.

With respect to this clone: Distinct nucleotide sequences in the sample also encode this CDR3. The genes are TRBV18 and TRBJ2-7; D gene ambiguous. The CDR3 length is 11 residues. Trimming took off 2 bases at V and 5 bases at J, with 4 bases between the two ends. CDR1 and CDR2 from the germline V gene are KGHSH and LQKENI. CDR3 amino acids: CASSPGDEQYF. CDR3 DNA: TGTGCCAGCTCACCAGGCGACGAGCAGTACTTC.

The gene calls are TRBV28 and TRBJ2-1, with 10 positions matching TRBD1. V shed 7 bases, J shed 6 bases, and the junction held 9 bases outside the gene matches. CDR3 length: 15 amino acids. Germline CDR1 reads MDHEN; CDR2 reads SYDVKM. In DNA, the CDR3 is TGTGCCAGCACCCGAACCGGGACAGGGGTCAATGAGCAGTTCTTC. Translating it yields CASTRTGTGVNEQFF.

V usage is TRBV5-1 and J usage is TRBJ2-7, with 8 bases aligning to TRBD1. CDR3 length equals 15 residues. V lost 3 bases, J lost 6 bases, and 11 bases stayed unmatched. Germline values: CDR1 SGHRS, CDR2 YFSETQ. CDR3 protein: CASSSRQGSPFEQYF. In nucleotides, the CDR3 is TGCGCCAGCAGCTCCAGACAGGGGTCCCCGTTCGAGCAGTACTTC.

V and J are TRBV9 and TRBJ1-4; D may be TRBD1 (5 bases). The CDR3 spans 16 residues. The ends were cut back, 0 bases at V and 3 bases at J, with 12 bases in the middle. Germline CDR1 reads SGDLS; CDR2 reads YYNGEE. The CDR3 reads CASSVGGHLANEKLFF. The CDR3, as DNA: TGTGCCAGCAGCGTAGGCGGACACCTGGCTAATGAAAAACTGTTTTTT.

This rearrangement joins TRBV28 to TRBJ1-5, with a tentative D call TRBD1 (6 bases). The germline V gene has CDR1 MDHEN and CDR2 SYDVKM. This CDR3 has 15 amino acids. V lost 5 bases, J lost 2 bases, and 13 bases lay in between. Here the CDR3 DNA reads TGTGCCAGCAGTCTCCCCAGGGGTGGCAATCAGCCCCAGCATTTT. The encoded protein is CASSLPRGGNQPQHF.